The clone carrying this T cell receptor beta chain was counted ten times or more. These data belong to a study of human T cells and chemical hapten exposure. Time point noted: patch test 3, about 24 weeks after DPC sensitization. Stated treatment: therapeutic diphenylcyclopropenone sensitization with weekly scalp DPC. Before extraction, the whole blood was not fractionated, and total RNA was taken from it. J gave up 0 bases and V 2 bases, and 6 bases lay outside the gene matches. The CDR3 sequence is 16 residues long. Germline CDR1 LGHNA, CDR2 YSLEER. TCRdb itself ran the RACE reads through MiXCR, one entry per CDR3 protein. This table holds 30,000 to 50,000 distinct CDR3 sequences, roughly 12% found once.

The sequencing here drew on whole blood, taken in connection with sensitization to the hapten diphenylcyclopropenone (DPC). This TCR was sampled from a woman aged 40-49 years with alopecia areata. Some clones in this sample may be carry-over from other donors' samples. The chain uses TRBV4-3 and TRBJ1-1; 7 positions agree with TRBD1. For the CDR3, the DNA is TGCGCCAGCAGCCAATTGGCAGGGGGGATGAACACTGAAGCTTTCTTT. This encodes CASSQLAGGMNTEAFF.